This record looks at one T cell receptor beta chain sequence and its context. Antigen specificity is unknown. One base away lies a much larger clone, so this may be a sequencing read error. The CDR3 carries no conserved terminal phenylalanine or tryptophan, so it likely arises from a read error. There were no patients who had received any treatment before thyroid surgery. This CDR3 has 14 residues. V was trimmed by 1 base and J by 4 bases, leaving 11 bases between them. The germline gives CDR1 LGHDT, CDR2 YNNKEL (reference sequence). This entry comes from a study of metastatic and nonmetastatic thyroid tumors. In the study overall: Repertoires of blood and of tissue (tumor or nodule) from malignant and benign thyroid patients were compared.

General study points: Reports indicated that malignant thyroid tumors showed significantly higher TCR beta diversity than benign nodules did, in blood and tumor.

Original methodology: Clinicopathological groups of papillary thyroid cancer showed CDR3 differences that were used to build a distant-metastasis classifier. TCRdb re-clonotyped the PCR reads via MiXCR. The V and J calls were determined by TCRdb, not by the authors. The repertoire holds about 20,000 clones, with around 11% as singletons. Sequencing input: blood. This TCR was sampled from a female donor with papillary thyroid cancer or a benign thyroid nodule (not recorded which). Some clones in this sample may be carry-over from other donors' samples. The chain couples TRBV3-1 to TRBJ2-7, with a tentative D call TRBD2 (6 bases). This CDR3 is CASSQGLGGYEQYL. CDR3 DNA: TGTGCCAGCAGCCAAGGACTAGGCGGTTACGAGCAGTACCTC.